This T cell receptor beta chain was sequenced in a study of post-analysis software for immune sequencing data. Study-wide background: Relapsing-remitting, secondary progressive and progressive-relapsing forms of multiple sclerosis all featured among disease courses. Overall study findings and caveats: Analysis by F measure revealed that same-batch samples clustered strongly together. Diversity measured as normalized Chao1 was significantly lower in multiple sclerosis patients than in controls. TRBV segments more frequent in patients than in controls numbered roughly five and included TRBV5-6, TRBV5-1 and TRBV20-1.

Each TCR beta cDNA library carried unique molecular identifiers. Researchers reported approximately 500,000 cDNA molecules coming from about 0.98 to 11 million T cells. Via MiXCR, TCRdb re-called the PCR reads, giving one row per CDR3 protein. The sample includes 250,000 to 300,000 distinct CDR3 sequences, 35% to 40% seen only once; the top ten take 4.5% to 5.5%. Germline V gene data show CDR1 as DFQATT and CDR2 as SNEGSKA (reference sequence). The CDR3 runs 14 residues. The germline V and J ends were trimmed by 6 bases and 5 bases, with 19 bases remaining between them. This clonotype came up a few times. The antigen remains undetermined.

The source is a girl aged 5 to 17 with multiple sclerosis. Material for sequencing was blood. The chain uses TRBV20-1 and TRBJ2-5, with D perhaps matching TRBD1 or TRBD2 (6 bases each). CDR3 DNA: TGCAGTGCGAGGGACACGGGGGTCAGGGAGACCCAGTACTTC. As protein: CSARDTGVRETQYF.